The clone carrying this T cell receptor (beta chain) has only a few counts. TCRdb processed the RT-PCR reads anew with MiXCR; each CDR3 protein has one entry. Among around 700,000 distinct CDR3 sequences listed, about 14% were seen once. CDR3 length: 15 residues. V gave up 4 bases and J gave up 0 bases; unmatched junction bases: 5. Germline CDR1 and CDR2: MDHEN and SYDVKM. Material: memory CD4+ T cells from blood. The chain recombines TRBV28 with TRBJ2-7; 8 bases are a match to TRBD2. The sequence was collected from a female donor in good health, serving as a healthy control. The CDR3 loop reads CASSSPGLDSYEQYF. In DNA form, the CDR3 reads TGTGCCAGCAGTTCCCCGGGACTAGACTCCTACGAGCAGTACTTC.